These 15 T cell receptor beta chains were all obtained from the same sample, sequenced in a study of cytomegalovirus exposure and HLA in healthy donors. Primers for the PCR totalled 60 Vbeta and 13 Jbeta. TCRdb's copy holds only in-frame clones and misses some; the assay was immunoSEQ multiplex PCR. Seen in this sample are roughly 110,000 clones; the ten most common clones hold roughly 3.7%. The sequenced sample consisted of PBMCs. The receptors come from a man aged 25-45 years in good health and CMV-seronegative.

The CDR3, as DNA: TGTGCCAGCAGTGAGAGGGAGGTGAACGAGCAGTACTTC. Translating it yields CASSEREVNEQYF. J is TRBJ2-7 and V is TRBV6-1, with D tentatively TRBD2 (6 bases). V lost 3 bases and J lost 5, with 11 bases in between. The CDR3 runs to 13 residues. Germline CDR1 is MNHNS and CDR2 is SASEGT.

The V gene is TRBV5-1, the J gene TRBJ2-1; TRBD2 aligns across 9 bases. Losses at the gene ends were 3 bases for V and 5 bases for J; bases not matched to a gene: 9. The CDR3 totals 16 residues. Germline V gene lookup returns CDR1 SGHRS and CDR2 YFSETQ. DNA of the CDR3: TGCGCCAGCAGCTCCCTTTCGGCGGGGGGGAACAATGAGCAGTTCTTC. As protein: CASSSLSAGGNNEQFF.

The V and J genes are TRBV5-1 and TRBJ2-1, with 8 bases lining up with TRBD2. CDR1 SGHRS and CDR2 YFSETQ come from the germline V gene. The CDR3 extends over 17 amino acids. The trim removed 0 bases at V and 4 bases at J, leaving 9 bases unmatched. This chain's CDR3 is CASSLEPGGQNYNEQFF. CDR3 in DNA: TGCGCCAGCAGCTTGGAGCCGGGGGGGCAAAATTACAATGAGCAGTTCTTC.

The chain uses TRBV7-9 and TRBJ2-5; D is possibly TRBD2 (6 bases). Near its end, the DNA agrees better with TRBJ2-7, so the J call may be wrong. The germline V gene encodes CDR1 SEHNR and CDR2 FQNEAQ (reference sequence). The CDR3 consists of 17 residues. The CDR3 region has the DNA TGTGCCAGCAGCTTATATGGAGGGGACGGTTCCCTCTACGAGCAGTACTTC. Encoded protein: CASSLYGGDGSLYEQYF.

The CDR3 DNA follows: TGCAGCGTTGTCGGGAGGGGGGGCCCTCTCTACGAGCAGTACTTC. As protein: CSVVGRGGPLYEQYF. V usage is TRBV29-1 and J usage is TRBJ2-7, with TRBD2 identical over 8 bases. Germline V lookup: CDR1 SQVTM, CDR2 ANQGSEA. V dropped 4 bases and J dropped 3; count of bases not matched to a gene: 11. This CDR3 has 15 residues.

V gene TRBV19 combines with J gene TRBJ2-1, with TRBD2 matching 10 bases. Per germline, CDR1 LNHDA and CDR2 SQIVND (reference sequence). This CDR3 has 17 amino acids. V lost 2 bases to trimming and J lost 7 bases; unmatched junction nucleotides: 11. CDR3 sequence: CASSIKGATSGVNEQFF. Here the CDR3 DNA reads TGTGCCAGTAGTATAAAGGGGGCAACTAGCGGGGTTAATGAGCAGTTCTTC.

V and J are TRBV18 and TRBJ2-5, with D possibly being TRBD2 (5 bases). The CDR3 totals 19 residues. Trimming left V 3 bases short and J 5 bases short, with 28 bases between. Germline-derived CDR1 and CDR2 are KGHSH and LQKENI. CDR3 amino acids: CASSPSILRTGVMMETQYF. The CDR3 nucleotides are TGTGCCAGCTCACCCTCCATCCTTAGGACTGGAGTTATGATGGAGACCCAGTACTTC.

V is TRBV7-2 and J is TRBJ2-7; TRBD1 matches at 12 bases. Germline V gene data show CDR1 as SGHTA and CDR2 as FQGNSA. The CDR3 runs to 16 residues. V was clipped by 5 bases and J by 4 bases; unmatched bases: 9. The DNA for the CDR3 is TGTGCCAGCAGCCTATCCGGGACAGGGGGCCAATACGAGCAGTACTTC. Translation: CASSLSGTGGQYEQYF.

The V gene is TRBV19, the J gene TRBJ1-2; D not certain. The length of the CDR3 is 15 residues. Per germline, CDR1 LNHDA and CDR2 SQIVND (reference sequence). The ends were cut back, 4 bases at V and 3 bases at J, with 15 bases in the middle. Written as DNA, the CDR3 is TGTGCCAGTAGTAGATCCATCGGGAACGACTATGGCTACACCTTC. Residues: CASSRSIGNDYGYTF.

The chain employs TRBV18 and TRBJ1-4; D not certain. From germline, CDR1 is KGHSH and CDR2 LQKENI. Trimming removed 3 bases at V and 8 bases at J, with 10 bases between. The CDR3 is 13 amino acids. The CDR3: CASSPPSEEKLFF. The DNA for the CDR3 is TGTGCCAGCTCACCCCCAAGCGAGGAAAAACTGTTTTTT. Full variable domain (outside the CDR3, taken from reference TRBV18 and TRBJ1-4): NAGVMQNPRHLVRRRGQEARLRCSPMKGHSHVYWYRQLPEEGLKFMVYLQKENIIDESGMPKERFSAEFPKEGPSILRIQQVVRGDSAAYFCASSPPSEEKLFFGSGTQLSVL.

The chain employs TRBV27 and TRBJ1-4, with D uncertain. Germline CDR1 is MNHEY and CDR2 is SMNVEV (reference sequence). The V end lost 6 bases, the J end lost 7 bases, and 15 bases lay between the germline ends. The CDR3 contains 14 residues. Here the CDR3 DNA reads TGTGCCAGCAGCTCCGGGATGCGGGGTGAAAAACTGTTTTTT. This translates into CASSSGMRGEKLFF.

The chain couples TRBV7-9 to TRBJ2-3; a possible D gene is TRBD2 (5 bases). Trimming shortened V by 5 bases and J by 4 bases, and 10 bases separated the two germline ends. Per the germline V gene, CDR1 is SEHNR and CDR2 is FQNEAQ (reference sequence). The CDR3 loop spans 13 amino acids. The DNA of the CDR3 is TGTGCCAGCAGCCCACTAGGCCCAGATACGCAGTATTTT. Translated, it gives CASSPLGPDTQYF.

This chain uses TRBV14 with TRBJ1-2, with TRBD1 matching 8 bases. V shed 3 bases, J shed 4 bases, and the junction held 1 base outside the gene matches. Germline CDR1 SGHDN, CDR2 FVKESK. CDR3 length: 13 residues. In DNA, the CDR3 is TGTGCCAGCAGCCAGACAGGGGCCTATGGCTACACCTTC. Its translation: CASSQTGAYGYTF. Filled out from reference TRBV14 and TRBJ1-2, the complete variable domain reads EAGVTQFPSHSVIEKGQTVTLRCDPISGHDNLYWYRRVMGKEIKFLLHFVKESKQDESGMPNNRFLAERTGGTYSTLKVQPAELEDSGVYFCASSQTGAYGYTFGSGTRLTVV.

The V and J genes are TRBV6-5 and TRBJ1-1; perhaps TRBD1 as D (5 bases). V was shortened by 2 bases and J by 1 base, with 5 bases between the two germline ends. The CDR3 consists of 13 residues. The germline gives CDR1 MNHEY, CDR2 SVGAGI. This CDR3 is CASSYQGNTEAFF. The CDR3 nucleotides read TGTGCCAGCAGTTACCAGGGGAACACTGAAGCTTTCTTT.

This rearrangement joins TRBV7-9 to TRBJ2-7; 9 bases align to TRBD1. The CDR3 consists of 16 residues. Germline V gene sequence: CDR1 SEHNR, CDR2 FQNEAQ (reference sequence). Unmatched junction bases numbered 6, after V lost 2 bases and J lost 1 base. The CDR3, as DNA: TGTGCCAGCAGCTTACACACAGGGGGCCTATCCTACGAGCAGTACTTC. It encodes CASSLHTGGLSYEQYF. The full variable domain, rest sourced from reference TRBV7-9 and TRBJ2-7, is DTGVSQNPRHKITKRGQNVTFRCDPISEHNRLYWYRQTLGQGPEFLTYFQNEAQLEKSRLLSDRFSAERPKGSFSTLEIQRTEQGDSAMYLCASSLHTGGLSYEQYFGPGTRLTVT.